What follows is one T cell receptor (beta chain) and its context. Its antigen is still unknown. This sample is drawn from a study of shared clonotypes between healthy human individuals. Overall study context: The study used three CD4 naive, three CD4 memory, two CD8 naive and one CD8 memory plate per donor.

The V end lost 0 bases, the J end lost 0 bases, and 3 bases lay between the germline ends. The length of the CDR3 is 14 residues. Germline CDR1 KGHSY, CDR2 FQNENV. Only in-frame clones appear in the TCRdb table, and some are missing; sequencing was by immunoSEQ multiplex PCR. Among around 700,000 clones listed, approximately 79% were seen once. Notes on the study in general: Against clonotypes common to all four donors, non-shared ones had lower generation probabilities.

Nashville, Tennessee was home to all donors, each a Caucasian adult. The sequence derives from a woman in her thirties in good health. Sequencing was done on a sample of memory CD4+ T cells sorted from blood. The sample's subset: CD45RA-negative fraction. V and J are TRBV16 and TRBJ1-3, with D uncertain. CDR3 in amino acids: CASSQSASGNTIYF. In DNA form, the CDR3 reads TGTGCCAGCAGCCAATCGGCCTCTGGAAACACCATATATTTT.